The clone carrying this TCR beta chain was counted at least ten times. What it binds is unknown. V lost 2 bases and J lost 4, with 17 bases in between. The CDR3 extends over 16 amino acids. CDR1 and CDR2 (germline): MGHRA, YSYEKL. The data are from a study of CD8 T cells in ankylosing spondylitis. Study results and limitations: Blood from ankylosing spondylitis patients appeared to carry a characteristic eight-variant TCR beta motif.

MiXCR, run by TCRdb on the 5' RACE reads, gives a single entry per CDR3 protein. This sample has just under 550,000 distinct CDR3 sequences, with about an eighth found just once. Source material: blood, either unsorted or a sorted T cell fraction (not recorded which). The J gene is TRBJ1-1, the V gene TRBV4-1; the D is unclear. The TCR was taken from a male donor with ankylosing spondylitis. The CDR3 reads CASSQLDLVIATEAFF. The DNA for the CDR3 is TGCGCCAGCAGCCAACTCGACCTGGTGATTGCCACTGAAGCTTTCTTT.